Shown below are 10 T cell receptor beta chains from a single sample sequenced in a study of blood T cell repertoires in COVID-19 (dated by TCRdb to about 2020). Libraries were prepared through the immunoSEQ multiplex PCR assay. In its TCRdb copy, this immuneACCESS table keeps in-frame sequences only and misses some clones. Where compared with another copy, unresolved V genes explain less than half of these, and the others have no known cause. Across this sample there are 220,000 or so clones, with roughly four fifths seen only once. The ten biggest clones cover 2% to 2.5% of the sample. Sequenced material: peripheral blood. All receptors come from a woman in her fifties or sixties with acute or convalescent COVID-19.

The rearrangement uses TRBV6-2 or TRBV6-3 and TRBJ1-3; D is unclear. The V gene's germline CDR1 is MNHEY and CDR2 SVGEGT. V was cut by 4 bases and J by 0 bases, with 13 bases left in between. The CDR3 is 16 residues long. The CDR3 spells CASSFGEVLSGNTIYF. The CDR3 region has the DNA TGTGCCAGCAGTTTTGGGGAGGTGCTCTCTGGAAACACCATATATTTT.

The chain uses TRBV6-5 and TRBJ1-2, with D possibly TRBD1 on 6 matching bases. The germline V gene has CDR1 MNHEY and CDR2 SVGAGI. Trimming took off 6 bases at V and 2 bases at J, with 16 bases between the two ends. CDR3 length: 15 amino acids. The CDR3 DNA reads TGTGCCAGCAGCCCGCCAGGGGCTCCCAACTATGGCTACACCTTC. It translates to CASSPPGAPNYGYTF.

This chain joins TRBV7-9 and TRBJ2-7; 9 bases match TRBD1. V lost 7 bases, J lost 0 bases, and 4 bases stayed unmatched. CDR3 length: 14 residues. Germline V gene sequence: CDR1 SEHNR, CDR2 FQNEAQ (reference sequence). This CDR3 reads CASTTGGFSYEQYF. The DNA of the CDR3 is TGTGCCAGCACGACAGGGGGTTTCTCCTACGAGCAGTACTTC.

V is TRBV15 and J is TRBJ1-5, with 10 bases matching TRBD1. The V segment lost 0 bases and the J segment 9 bases; nucleotides outside the gene matches: 14. The CDR3 has 18 amino acids. Germline V gene data show CDR1 as LNHNV and CDR2 as YYDKDF (reference sequence). For the CDR3, the DNA is TGTGCCACCAGCAGAGATGCTGGGACAGGGGTAAACGGAAGGCCCCAGCATTTT. This translates into CATSRDAGTGVNGRPQHF. Together with reference TRBV15 and TRBJ1-5, the CDR3 gives the full variable domain: DAMVIQNPRYQVTQFGKPVTLSCSQTLNHNVMYWYQQKSSQAPKLLFHYYDKDFNNEADTPDNFQSRRPNTSFCFLDIRSPGLGDTAMYLCATSRDAGTGVNGRPQHFGDGTRLSIL.

This clone showed up just once. The J gene is TRBJ1-6, the V gene TRBV7-9, with TRBD1 identical over 9 bases. V lost 6 bases, J lost 8 bases, and 2 bases stayed unmatched. The CDR3 sequence is 13 residues long. Germline CDR1 and CDR2: SEHNR and FQNEAQ (reference sequence). The CDR3 coding sequence is TGTGCCAGCAGGGGACAGGGAGATTCACCCCTCCACTTT. It translates to CASRGQGDSPLHF.

The V and J genes are TRBV7-8 and TRBJ2-7; 9 bases agree with TRBD1. The CDR3 totals 15 residues. From germline, CDR1 is SGHVS and CDR2 FQNEAQ. With V trimmed by 5 bases and J by 0 bases, 5 bases remained unmatched. The CDR3 reads CASSPRQGVSYEQYF. For the CDR3, the DNA is TGTGCCAGCAGCCCCAGACAGGGGGTCTCCTACGAGCAGTACTTC. The full variable domain, rest sourced from reference TRBV7-8 and TRBJ2-7, is GAGVSQSPRYKVAKRGQDVALRCDPISGHVSLFWYQQALGQGPEFLTYFQNEAQLDKSGLPSDRFFAERPEGSVSTLKIQRTQQEDSAVYLCASSPRQGVSYEQYFGPGTRLTVT.

This chain links TRBV6-2 or TRBV6-3 with TRBJ1-1; D is uncertain. The CDR3 contains 14 residues. Germline assignment: CDR1 MNHEY and CDR2 SVGEGT. The ends were cut back, 4 bases at V and 1 base at J, with 10 bases in the middle. This chain's CDR3 is CASSLARKNTEAFF. The CDR3 nucleotides are TGTGCCAGCAGTTTGGCCAGGAAGAACACTGAAGCTTTCTTT.

This chain links TRBV11-2 with TRBJ1-2; D possibly corresponds to TRBD1 (5 bases). The ends were cut back, 1 base at V and 5 bases at J, with 20 bases in the middle. This CDR3 has 17 amino acids. Looked up from germline, CDR1 is SGHAT and CDR2 is FQNNGV. Written as DNA, the CDR3 is TGTGCCAGCAGCTTAGGGGACTTCCCCTTGACAGAGTATGGCTACACCTTC. This codes for CASSLGDFPLTEYGYTF.

The chain has TRBV6-1 and TRBJ1-2; a possible D gene is TRBD1 (5 bases). V dropped 2 bases and J dropped 6 bases, with 16 bases sitting between them. CDR1 is MNHNS and CDR2 is SASEGT in the germline V gene. The CDR3 has 15 amino acids. As DNA, the CDR3 is TGTGCCAGCAGTGAACCAGGGCTAGGATTGGATGGCTACACCTTC. Its translation is CASSEPGLGLDGYTF.

The genes are TRBV18 and TRBJ2-5; weak D call: TRBD2 (7 bases). Germline V gene data show CDR1 as KGHSH and CDR2 as LQKENI. The CDR3 runs 15 residues. The ends were cut back, 0 bases at V and 7 bases at J, with 15 bases in the middle. The CDR3 protein is CASSPPRGAGGTQYF. In DNA form, the CDR3 reads TGTGCCAGCTCACCACCTCGGGGGGCCGGCGGGACCCAGTACTTC. Complete variable domain (other parts from reference TRBV18 and TRBJ2-5): NAGVMQNPRHLVRRRGQEARLRCSPMKGHSHVYWYRQLPEEGLKFMVYLQKENIIDESGMPKERFSAEFPKEGPSILRIQQVVRGDSAAYFCASSPPRGAGGTQYFGPGTRLLVL.